Presented here are 22 T cell receptor beta chains from one specimen sequenced in a study of shared clonotypes between healthy human individuals. Sequenced by immunoSEQ multiplex PCR; TCRdb stores in-frame clones only, minus some. The sample includes under 700,000 clones, about 95% of them seen just once. Positive CCR7 selection of CD45RO-negative cells yielded the naive CD8 cells, and terminally differentiated effector memory CD45RA+ cells were excluded. Sequencing input: naive CD8+ T cells sorted from blood. These receptors came from a woman under 40 in good health.

The chain carries TRBV5-1 and TRBJ2-5; possibly TRBD2 for D (6 bases). Germline V gene sequence: CDR1 SGHRS, CDR2 YFSETQ. The CDR3 consists of 16 residues. V gave up 0 bases and J gave up 5 bases, with 17 bases separating them. The CDR3 region is CASSLVGVGGLETQYF. The DNA of the CDR3 is TGCGCCAGCAGCTTGGTAGGGGTCGGGGGACTGGAGACCCAGTACTTC.

J is TRBJ2-7 and V is TRBV19; 11 bases fit TRBD1. Germline CDR1 reads LNHDA; CDR2 reads SQIVND (reference sequence). J was trimmed by 2 bases and V by 6 bases; bases with no gene match: 9. The CDR3 has 16 amino acids. CDR3 nucleotide sequence: TGTGCCAGTAGCCTTCGGACAGGGGGCTTTACCTACGAGCAGTACTTC. Translation: CASSLRTGGFTYEQYF.

The gene calls are TRBV19 and TRBJ2-7; 11 nucleotides align to TRBD2. Germline V gene lookup returns CDR1 LNHDA and CDR2 SQIVND (reference sequence). The CDR3 is made up of 15 amino acids. Unmatched junction bases numbered 2, after V lost 0 bases and J lost 4 bases. The CDR3 region is CASSIETSGIYEQYF. DNA of the CDR3: TGTGCCAGTAGTATAGAGACTAGCGGGATATACGAGCAGTACTTC.

The V and J genes are TRBV19 and TRBJ2-3; D remains unclear. Germline V CDR1 and CDR2: LNHDA, SQIVND (reference sequence). Between the trimmed V and J ends, which lost 2 bases and 4 bases, there was a span of 7 bases. This CDR3 has 13 amino acids. The CDR3 here is CASSIWGSDTQYF. The DNA of the CDR3 is TGTGCCAGTAGTATATGGGGATCAGATACGCAGTATTTT.

This clone has a handful of counts. The genes are TRBV27 and TRBJ2-7, with 7 bases fitting TRBD1. The length of the CDR3 is 15 residues. The V segment lost 7 bases and the J segment 3 bases; nucleotides outside the gene matches: 12. Germline CDR1 MNHEY, CDR2 SMNVEV (reference sequence). The DNA for the CDR3 is TGTGCCAGCAACTCCCTTGACAGGGCAATCTACGAGCAGTACTTC. Amino acids: CASNSLDRAIYEQYF.

The chain carries TRBV16 and TRBJ2-7; 9 bases match TRBD2. Germline V gene lookup returns CDR1 KGHSY and CDR2 FQNENV. Losses at the gene ends were 4 bases for V and 1 base for J; bases not matched to a gene: 5. The CDR3 covers 15 residues. The CDR3 coding sequence is TGTGCCAGCAGCCCAAGCGGGAGGAGGTCCTACGAGCAGTACTTC. It specifies CASSPSGRRSYEQYF. The variable domain in full, completed from reference TRBV16 and TRBJ2-7, reads GEEVAQTPKHLVRGEGQKAKLYCAPIKGHSYVFWYQQVLKNEFKFLISFQNENVFDETGMPKERFSAKCLPNSPCSLEIQATKLEDSAVYFCASSPSGRRSYEQYFGPGTRLTVT.

The chain joins TRBV2 to TRBJ2-7; 11 bases map to TRBD2. The CDR3 is made up of 13 amino acids. The trim removed 9 bases at V and 3 bases at J, leaving 4 bases unmatched. CDR1 is SNHLY and CDR2 is FYNNEI in the germline V gene. This chain's CDR3 is CASLAGGLYEQYF. The CDR3 DNA follows: TGTGCCAGTTTAGCGGGAGGGCTCTACGAGCAGTACTTC.

The chain is built from TRBV5-4 and TRBJ1-1, with D perhaps matching TRBD1 (5 bases). Germline V lookup: CDR1 SGHNT, CDR2 YYREEE (reference sequence). Trimming stripped 3 bases from V and 7 bases from J, with 13 bases between. The CDR3 runs to 13 residues. CDR3 DNA: TGTGCCAGCAGCTCACCGGTGGGGGTTGAAGCTTTCTTT. As protein: CASSSPVGVEAFF.

The chain couples TRBV28 to TRBJ1-1, with D possibly being TRBD1 (6 bases). CDR3 length: 15 residues. Germline CDR1 is MDHEN and CDR2 is SYDVKM. Trimming removed 5 bases at V and 11 bases at J, with 24 bases between. The CDR3 is CASSPYRDKLLEAFF. The CDR3 region has the DNA TGTGCCAGCAGTCCGTACCGGGACAAACTTTTGGAGGCTTTCTTT.

The chain joins TRBV7-8 to TRBJ2-5, with a possible D match to TRBD2 (6 bases). CDR1 is SGHVS, CDR2 FQNEAQ, per germline. The CDR3 spans 16 residues. Trimming left V 5 bases short and J 4 bases short, with 20 bases between. The CDR3 region has the DNA TGTGCCAGCAGCCCGCGGACCTCAGGAGGGCTAGAGACCCAGTACTTC. Its protein is CASSPRTSGGLETQYF.

The chain links TRBV5-1 to TRBJ2-7; 8 bases map to TRBD2. V dropped 2 bases and J dropped 7; count of bases not matched to a gene: 5. The length of the CDR3 is 13 residues. CDR1 and CDR2 from the germline V gene are SGHRS and YFSETQ. This CDR3 is CASSFAGGGEQYF. The CDR3 nucleotides read TGCGCCAGCAGCTTTGCGGGAGGTGGGGAGCAGTACTTC.

The gene calls are TRBV5-1 and TRBJ1-1; 8 bases fit TRBD1. The CDR3 contains 16 residues. Germline V gene data show CDR1 as SGHRS and CDR2 as YFSETQ. The V segment lost 2 bases and the J segment 1 base; nucleotides outside the gene matches: 7. CDR3 coding DNA: TGCGCCAGCAGCTTACCGACAGGGGCGGAGAACACTGAAGCTTTCTTT. This translates into CASSLPTGAENTEAFF.

This chain joins TRBV2 and TRBJ1-1; 9 nucleotides line up with TRBD1. With 6 bases clipped from V and 3 bases from J, the junction kept 11 bases outside the gene matches. Germline loops: CDR1 SNHLY, CDR2 FYNNEI. The CDR3 is 16 residues long. In nucleotides, the CDR3 is TGTGCCAGCAGCTGGACAGGGGCGAGAAGGGACACTGAAGCTTTCTTT. Its protein product is CASSWTGARRDTEAFF.

This chain joins TRBV6-8 and TRBJ1-5, with D hard to call. The CDR3 contains 11 residues. The germline gives CDR1 MNHGY, CDR2 SAAAGT. Trimming took off 9 bases at V and 11 bases at J, with 14 bases between the two ends. The CDR3 DNA reads as TGTGCCAGTTACTTTGGGTGTTCCCAGCATTTT. The encoded protein is CASYFGCSQHF.

The chain employs TRBV5-8 and TRBJ1-5, with D uncertain. The V and J ends lost 0 bases and 6 bases respectively, with 7 bases between them. The CDR3 is made up of 13 amino acids. Germline CDR1 reads SGHTS; CDR2 reads YDEGEE. The CDR3 coding sequence is TGTGCCAGCAGCTTGGGGTTTGTTCAGCCCCAGCATTTT. Its protein is CASSLGFVQPQHF.

The count of this clone is one. V gene TRBV5-6 combines with J gene TRBJ1-5, with no clear D. Germline V CDR1 and CDR2: SGHDT, YYEEEE. V shed 5 bases and J shed 1 base, with 7 bases lying between them. This CDR3 is 13 amino acids long. CDR3 coding DNA: TGTGCCAGCAGTATTGGGAGCAATCAGCCCCAGCATTTT. Translating it yields CASSIGSNQPQHF.

The rearrangement links TRBV27 to TRBJ2-5; 7 bases are shared with TRBD1. The CDR3 length is 16 residues. The V gene end was trimmed by 7 bases and the J gene end by 2 bases; junction bases not matched to a gene: 13. In germline, CDR1 is MNHEY, CDR2 SMNVEV (reference sequence). This CDR3 is CASILDLGTEQETQYF. The CDR3 DNA follows: TGTGCCAGCATTCTCGATCTCGGGACAGAACAAGAGACCCAGTACTTC.

CDR3 bases: TGCGCCAGCAGTTCTGGGATTCAAGAGACCCAGTACTTC. Its translation is CASSSGIQETQYF. The chain uses TRBV10-2 and TRBJ2-5, with D hard to call. CDR3 size: 13 residues. The ends were cut back, 5 bases at V and 2 bases at J, with 9 bases in the middle. Looked up from germline, CDR1 is WSHSY and CDR2 is SAAADI.

This chain connects TRBV19 to TRBJ2-2; 7 bases are a match to TRBD1. With V trimmed by 6 bases and J by 3 bases, 4 bases remained unmatched. The length of the CDR3 is 14 residues. The germline V gene has CDR1 LNHDA and CDR2 SQIVND (reference sequence). CDR3 coding DNA: TGTGCCAGTAGCGACAGGGTGGACACCGGGGAGCTGTTTTTT. Translation gives CASSDRVDTGELFF. The complete variable domain, with remaining parts taken from reference TRBV19 and TRBJ2-2, reads DGGITQSPKYLFRKEGQNVTLSCEQNLNHDAMYWYRQDPGQGLRLIYYSQIVNDFQKGDIAEGYSVSREKKESFPLTVTSAQKNPTAFYLCASSDRVDTGELFFGEGSRLTVL.

The DNA of the CDR3 is TGTGCCAGCCGTATGTTTCCGGGAGGGGGTTACGAGCAGTACTTC. Translation: CASRMFPGGGYEQYF. The chain employs TRBV11-2 and TRBJ2-7; TRBD2 matches 8 bases. After removal of 8 bases from V and 4 bases from J, the junction contained 13 bases not matched to a gene. In germline, CDR1 is SGHAT, CDR2 FQNNGV. The CDR3 totals 15 residues. The full variable domain, rest sourced from reference TRBV11-2 and TRBJ2-7, is EAGVAQSPRYKIIEKRQSVAFWCNPISGHATLYWYQQILGQGPKLLIQFQNNGVVDDSQLPKDRFSAERLKGVDSTLKIQPAKLEDSAVYLCASRMFPGGGYEQYFGPGTRLTVT.

The rearrangement uses TRBV7-9 and TRBJ2-3; no reliable D call. With 4 bases removed from V and 0 bases from J, the gap between germline ends came to 5 bases. Germline lookup yields CDR1 SEHNR and CDR2 FQNEAQ (reference sequence). The CDR3 has 13 amino acids. The CDR3 coding sequence is TGTGCCAGCAGCTCAACTAGCACAGATACGCAGTATTTT. Its protein is CASSSTSTDTQYF.

The chain combines TRBV9 with TRBJ2-7; no firm D call. There are 15 residues in the CDR3. Germline CDR1 reads SGDLS; CDR2 reads YYNGEE. V dropped 0 bases and J dropped 0 bases, with 10 bases sitting between them. The CDR3 DNA reads as TGTGCCAGCAGCGTAGGGGTCGAAAGCTCCTACGAGCAGTACTTC. Its translation is CASSVGVESSYEQYF. Combining the CDR3 with reference TRBV9 and TRBJ2-7 gives the whole variable domain DSGVTQTPKHLITATGQRVTLRCSPRSGDLSVYWYQQSLDQGLQFLIQYYNGEERAKGNILERFSAQQFPDLHSELNLSSLELGDSALYFCASSVGVESSYEQYFGPGTRLTVT.